This T cell receptor beta chain was documented in a study of vaccination effects on CD4 cells after COVID-19. The sample holds one count of this clone. Its antigen remains unidentified. Profiling relied on immunoSEQ multiplex PCR, and the TCRdb table lists in-frame clones only, not all of them. The data hold about 81,000 clones, with around 74% observed a single time. In the ViraFEST assay, antigen-specific CD4+ clonotypes were identified by expansion after peptide-pool stimulation. After around ten days in culture, the CD4+ T cells were isolated. The cohort was immunized with two doses of either the BNT162b2 or mRNA-1273 vaccine. This sample comprised CD4+ T cells from PBMCs cultured with HCoV-OC43 spike peptides, obtained after COVID-19 vaccination. This sample's subset: HCoV-OC43 spike overlapping peptide pool stimulation. This clonotype was sampled from a human donor who received a COVID-19 vaccine.

The CDR3 here is CASSPSGGATGELFF. In DNA, the CDR3 is TGTGCCAGCAGTCCCAGCGGGGGGGCCACCGGGGAGCTGTTTTTT. V gene TRBV11-3 combines with J gene TRBJ2-2; 10 nucleotides align to TRBD2. Trimming at V came to 6 bases and at J to 4 bases, leaving 5 bases not matched to a gene. This CDR3 has 15 amino acids. Germline CDR1 SGHNT, CDR2 YENEEA.